These 10 T cell receptor beta chains came from one sample sequenced in a study of OX40 agonist ivuxolimab in advanced cancers. The assay was immunoSEQ multiplex PCR, and TCRdb's table has in-frame clones only and misses some. This sample has under 50,000 clones, with approximately 84% found just once. The input for sequencing was CD4+ or CD8+ T cells sorted from blood, taken in a trial of the OX40 agonist ivuxolimab. The receptors come from an adult with an advanced solid tumor such as melanoma, head and neck, liver or kidney cancer.

The V gene is TRBV30, the J gene TRBJ1-2, with 10 nucleotides matching TRBD1. In germline, CDR1 is GTSNPN, CDR2 SVGIG (reference sequence). The junction had 8 bases not matched to a gene; V was cut back by 2 bases and J by 14 bases. The CDR3 length is 12 residues. CDR3 sequence (DNA): TGTGCCTGGAGTACTTCACGGACAGGGGGGACCTTC. It translates to CAWSTSRTGGTF.

The chain recombines TRBV7-2 with TRBJ2-7; 9 nucleotides align to TRBD1. Germline V gene lookup returns CDR1 SGHTA and CDR2 FQGNSA. V gave up 4 bases and J gave up 3 bases; unmatched junction bases: 16. The CDR3 is 18 residues long. The CDR3, as DNA: TGTGCCAGCAGCTATACAGGGGGCGACCCCTTTTTCCACTACGAGCAGTACTTC. Its translation is CASSYTGGDPFFHYEQYF. The full variable domain, rest sourced from reference TRBV7-2 and TRBJ2-7, is GAGVSQSPSNKVTEKGKDVELRCDPISGHTALYWYRQSLGQGLEFLIYFQGNSAPDKSGLPSDRFSAERTGGSVSTLTIQRTQQEDSAVYLCASSYTGGDPFFHYEQYFGPGTRLTVT.

The chain couples TRBV2 to TRBJ1-2, with D possibly being TRBD1 (6 bases). The CDR3 consists of 16 residues. V was trimmed by 1 base and J by 3 bases, leaving 15 bases between them. The germline V gene encodes CDR1 SNHLY and CDR2 FYNNEI. The CDR3 loop is CASSEDPTGRDYGYTF. DNA for the CDR3: TGTGCCAGCAGTGAAGATCCCACAGGGAGGGACTATGGCTACACCTTC. The variable domain in full, completed from reference TRBV2 and TRBJ1-2, reads EPEVTQTPSHQVTQMGQEVILRCVPISNHLYFYWYRQILGQKVEFLVSFYNNEISEKSEIFDDQFSVERPDGSNFTLKIRSTKLEDSAMYFCASSEDPTGRDYGYTFGSGTRLTVV.

V is TRBV19 and J is TRBJ1-6; TRBD1 aligns across 7 bases. The germline V gene has CDR1 LNHDA and CDR2 SQIVND (reference sequence). The CDR3 covers 17 residues. After removal of 5 bases from V and 9 bases from J, the junction contained 16 bases not matched to a gene. The CDR3 loop reads CASSLPPTGTASSPLHF. For the CDR3, the DNA is TGTGCCAGTAGTCTCCCCCCGACAGGGACAGCGAGTTCACCCCTCCACTTT.

The chain's CDR3 is CASSTTAIGKAFF. In nucleotides, the CDR3 is TGTGCCAGTAGCACCACAGCTATTGGCAAAGCTTTCTTT. The chain is built from TRBV19 and TRBJ1-1; D gene unclear. Trimming removed 6 bases from V and 9 bases from J, with 17 bases in between. Germline lookup yields CDR1 LNHDA and CDR2 SQIVND (reference sequence). The CDR3 consists of 13 residues.

The genes are TRBV5-1 and TRBJ2-3; D is unclear. Germline assignment: CDR1 SGHRS and CDR2 YFSETQ. The CDR3 is 13 residues long. V was clipped by 4 bases and J by 6 bases, with 12 bases between them. In DNA, the CDR3 is TGCGCCAGCAGCGTACAAAGTAGGGATACGCAGTATTTT. Its protein product is CASSVQSRDTQYF.

The genes are TRBV29-1 and TRBJ2-1; D remains ambiguous. CDR1 is SQVTM, CDR2 ANQGSEA, per germline. The CDR3 has 16 residues. Between the trimmed V and J ends, which lost 5 bases and 7 bases, there was a span of 24 bases. CDR3: CSVTLPASLLANEQFF. CDR3 nucleotides: TGCAGCGTTACCCTCCCCGCGTCCCTATTGGCGAATGAGCAGTTCTTC.

The chain joins TRBV4-1 to TRBJ2-4, with D unclear. Trimming removed 0 bases from V and 9 bases from J, with 15 bases in between. The CDR3 is 15 amino acids. The V gene's germline CDR1 is MGHRA and CDR2 YSYEKL. This CDR3 is CASSQDESRAIIQYF. In DNA, the CDR3 is TGCGCCAGCAGCCAAGATGAGTCTAGAGCGATCATTCAGTACTTC.

V usage is TRBV30 and J usage is TRBJ2-3; possibly TRBD2 for D (5 bases). The CDR3 contains 14 residues. Germline CDR1 reads GTSNPN; CDR2 reads SVGIG (reference sequence). Trimming took 2 bases from V and 3 from J, leaving 12 bases between them. CDR3 in DNA: TGTGCCTGGAGTTTGGCGGGTGGGACAGATACGCAGTATTTT. Its protein product is CAWSLAGGTDTQYF.

The chain couples TRBV11-2 to TRBJ2-3; D may be TRBD1 or TRBD2 (7 bases each). From germline, CDR1 is SGHAT and CDR2 FQNNGV. V was trimmed by 4 bases and J by 4 bases, leaving 15 bases between them. The CDR3 spans 15 residues. CDR3 DNA: TGTGCCAGCAGCTCCCAGGGGGGGGCTTCAGATACGCAGTATTTT. It codes for CASSSQGGASDTQYF.